The rows below give T cell receptor beta chains drawn from one sample of a study of control samples from healthy donors and cancer patients. Method: immunoSEQ multiplex PCR; TCRdb's copy keeps in-frame clones and lacks some. The sample contains about 150,000 clones, just over 85% of which appear only once. The sample was blood. The receptor source for this set is a man aged 18 to 30 in good health. CDR3s leave out the opening cysteine and the closing phenylalanine or tryptophan.

V	length	J	CDR3
TRBV7-8	15	TRBJ2-1	ASSPTSGGARGNEQF
TRBV18	14	TRBJ1-1	ASSPLRQGANTEAF
TRBV14	12	TRBJ2-1	ASSDFARNNEQF
TRBV15	17	TRBJ1-2	ATSTRQTGVTLVDYGYT
TRBV11-2	11	TRBJ1-1	ASSGGTSTEAF
TRBV9	13	TRBJ2-3	ASSVRGAGVDTQY
TRBV7-2	12	TRBJ2-1	ASTLWTSGNEQF
TRBV5-6	15	TRBJ2-5	ASSLRASGRTQETQY
TRBV2	12	TRBJ2-7	ASHRTGGSYEQY
TRBV2	12	TRBJ1-2	ASSEDRVKDGYT
TRBV9	12	TRBJ2-7	ASSGTGRAGEQY
TRBV6-2/TRBV6-3	13	TRBJ2-3	ASSHAGSGTDTQY
TRBV4-3	12	TRBJ1-1	ASSQDLGYTEAF
TRBV15	12	TRBJ1-4	AARRDATNEKLF
TRBV28	14	TRBJ2-3	ASSTTGAGNTDTQY
TRBV4-2	11	TRBJ2-3	ASSQGIVDTQY
TRBV7-8	12	TRBJ1-6	ASSLYGLGSPLH
TRBV5-1	14	TRBJ2-2	ASSLEAGLNTGELF
TRBV15	16	TRBJ2-3	ATSRDRMLAGGTDTQY
TRBV25-1	12	TRBJ2-1	ASSEGGGWNEQF
TRBV5-4	13	TRBJ2-7	ASSTGFRATHEQY
TRBV19	14	TRBJ1-5	ASSSAQGRRNQPQH
TRBV28	12	TRBJ1-5	ASSTQVIRQPQH
TRBV7-2	14	TRBJ2-1	ASRVDGGQGYNEQF
TRBV29-1	10	TRBJ1-2	SVGTGSGGYT